These T cell receptor beta chains were read from a single sample in a study of breast tumors, draining lymph nodes, adjacent tissues. In TCRdb, the multiplex PCR reads were re-called with MiXCR into one record per CDR3 protein. Found here are roughly 130,000 distinct CDR3 sequences, approximately 32% of them singletons; the top ten hold roughly 2.2%. Sequenced material: axillary lymph node tissue. All receptors come from a female donor with breast cancer. Some clones in this sample may be carry-over from other donors' samples. CDR3s include the opening cysteine and the closing phenylalanine or tryptophan. D genes are given only for firm matches. Expanded clones get a size class; other rows say once, few or many, or leave the size out.

CDR3 length	clone size	V gene	J gene	D gene	CDR3 protein	CDR3 DNA
13	.	TRBV6-5	TRBJ1-1	.	CASSYTGNTEAFF	TGTGCCAGCAGTTACACAGGGAACACTGAAGCTTTCTTT
15	many	TRBV20-1	TRBJ2-3	.	CSLTNPQGGTDTQYF	TGCAGCTTAACGAATCCACAGGGAGGGACAGATACGCAGTATTTT
15	many	TRBV15	TRBJ2-5	TRBD1	CATSLGGQGDETQYF	TGTGCCACCAGCCTAGGGGGACAGGGAGATGAGACCCAGTACTTC
16	.	TRBV5-1	TRBJ2-5	TRBD1	CASSPGRDSNQETQYF	TGCGCCAGCAGCCCGGGTAGGGACAGTAACCAAGAGACCCAGTACTTC
13	.	TRBV20-1	TRBJ2-7	.	CSARGLVVYEQYF	TGCAGTGCTAGAGGACTCGTAGTCTACGAGCAGTACTTC
14	few	TRBV18	TRBJ2-5	TRBD1	CASSKDRGLETQYF	TGTGCCAGCTCGAAGGACAGGGGGCTAGAGACCCAGTACTTC
14	many	TRBV9	TRBJ2-7	.	CASSQGGTAYEQYF	TGTGCCAGCAGCCAAGGCGGGACAGCTTACGAGCAGTACTTC
12	many	TRBV7-9	TRBJ1-3	.	CAERGSGNTIYF	TGTGCAGAAAGGGGATCTGGAAACACCATATATTTT
11	.	TRBV12-5	TRBJ2-7	.	CASGFHYEQYF	TGTGCTAGTGGTTTCCACTACGAGCAGTACTTC
15	.	TRBV7-3	TRBJ2-1	TRBD1	CASSFRQGSYNEQFF	TGTGCCAGCAGCTTTCGACAGGGTTCCTACAATGAGCAGTTCTTC
13	many	TRBV24-1	TRBJ2-1	.	CATSDVRKSGQFF	TGTGCCACCAGTGATGTACGCAAAAGTGGGCAGTTCTTC
16	many	TRBV12-5	TRBJ1-5	TRBD1	CASGLVRGQGYQPQHF	TGTGCTAGTGGTTTGGTACGGGGACAGGGCTATCAGCCCCAGCATTTT
16	.	TRBV2	TRBJ1-6	TRBD1	CASSATGTGANSPLHF	TGTGCCAGCAGTGCCACCGGGACAGGAGCCAATTCACCCCTCCACTTT
16	many	TRBV11-2	TRBJ1-3	.	CASSLDQGFAGNTIYF	TGTGCCAGCAGCTTAGATCAGGGATTCGCTGGAAACACCATATATTTT
14	.	TRBV28	TRBJ2-4	TRBD1	CATTTGGLVNIQYF	TGTGCCACTACGACAGGGGGTCTAGTAAACATTCAGTACTTC
17	many	TRBV3-1	TRBJ2-1	.	CASSQDRGGVSYNEQFF	TGTGCCAGCAGCCAAGATAGAGGCGGGGTGTCCTACAATGAGCAGTTCTTC
14	many	TRBV28	TRBJ1-6	TRBD1	CASAQGGNNSPLHF	TGTGCCAGCGCACAGGGGGGCAATAATTCACCCCTCCACTTT
14	many	TRBV20-1	TRBJ2-5	TRBD2	CSARVTSGGETQYF	TGCAGTGCTAGGGTTACTAGCGGGGGGGAGACCCAGTACTTC
14	many	TRBV18	TRBJ1-2	.	CASSEGQSAYGYTF	TGTGCCAGCTCGGAAGGACAGTCTGCCTATGGCTACACCTTC
12	.	TRBV20-1	TRBJ2-5	.	CSAVASRETQYF	TGCAGTGCGGTGGCAAGCCGAGAGACCCAGTACTTC
15	many	TRBV19	TRBJ2-2	.	CASSNNAANTGELFF	TGTGCCAGTAGCAATAACGCTGCAAACACCGGGGAGCTGTTTTTT
16	many	TRBV4-1	TRBJ2-5	TRBD2	CASSQTSGGAQETQYF	TGCGCCAGCAGCCAAACCAGCGGGGGGGCCCAAGAGACCCAGTACTTC
15	many	TRBV5-1	TRBJ1-2	.	CASSYYREGSGGYTF	TGCGCCAGCAGCTACTACAGGGAAGGGTCTGGTGGCTACACCTTC
14	many	TRBV19	TRBJ2-7	.	CASRVAGSAHEQYF	TGTGCCAGTAGGGTTGCGGGGTCGGCCCACGAGCAGTACTTC
17	many	TRBV2	TRBJ1-6	.	CASRNTRAAGDNSPLHF	TGTGCCAGCAGAAACACTAGGGCTGCCGGAGATAATTCACCCCTCCACTTT
14	many	TRBV24-1	TRBJ2-5	.	CATSDFRVQETQYF	TGTGCCACCAGTGATTTCAGGGTCCAAGAGACCCAGTACTTC
16	many	TRBV7-2	TRBJ2-3	TRBD1	CASSFRQGGITDTQYF	TGTGCCAGCAGCTTCCGACAGGGCGGCATCACAGATACGCAGTATTTT
12	once	TRBV12-3/TRBV12-4	TRBJ2-5	.	CASTPGDQPQYF	TGTGCCAGTACCCCAGGGGATCAGCCCCAGTACTTC
16	many	TRBV20-1	TRBJ2-5	TRBD2	CSARAFLAGSEETQYF	TGCAGTGCTAGAGCTTTTCTAGCGGGGTCCGAAGAGACCCAGTACTTC
20	.	TRBV9	TRBJ2-6	.	CASSVSPSPTQGDGANVLTF	TGTGCCAGCAGCGTATCCCCCTCTCCGACCCAGGGAGATGGGGCCAACGTCCTGACTTTC
16	many	TRBV7-2	TRBJ2-6	TRBD1	CASSLEDRAGANVLTF	TGTGCCAGCAGCTTAGAGGACAGGGCGGGGGCCAACGTCCTGACTTTC